Listed here are 16 T cell receptor beta chains from one sample, sequenced in a study of vaccination and CD4 T cells after COVID-19. These TCRs' antigens remain unknown. The treatment is: roughly nine-day PBMC culture with coronavirus spike peptide pools or control peptides (ViraFEST assay). Cultured CD4+ T-cell DNA underwent Oncomine TCR Beta short-read sequencing. From the PCR reads, TCRdb called clonotypes with MiXCR, one entry per CDR3 protein. In the table there are about 12,000 distinct CDR3 sequences, about three fifths of which are singletons. The sample in question was CD4+ T cells from blood, cultured in vitro, obtained before SARS-CoV-2 vaccination. These receptors came from a human donor who had recovered from COVID-19.

The chain couples TRBV6-1 to TRBJ2-3, with D tentatively TRBD1 (6 bases). Germline lookup yields CDR1 MNHNS and CDR2 SASEGT. Trimming stripped 2 bases from V and 10 bases from J, with 16 bases between. This CDR3 is 14 amino acids long. The CDR3 nucleotides read TGTGCCAGCAGTGAAACGGCTTGGACAGTGGCGCAGTATTTT. Amino acids: CASSETAWTVAQYF.

This sequence joins TRBV20-1 and TRBJ2-7, with D maybe TRBD2 (5 bases). The CDR3 loop spans 12 amino acids. From germline, CDR1 is DFQATT and CDR2 SNEGSKA (reference sequence). Trimming cost V 3 bases and J 7 bases, with 13 bases left between them. The CDR3 loop reads CSASFGPGEQYF. The CDR3 nucleotides read TGCAGTGCTAGTTTCGGCCCGGGAGAGCAGTACTTC.

The J gene is TRBJ2-7, the V gene TRBV5-4, with 9 positions matching TRBD1. Trimming removed 0 bases from V and 6 bases from J; junction bases left unmatched: 10. Germline V lookup: CDR1 SGHNT, CDR2 YYREEE (reference sequence). The CDR3 has 16 residues. CDR3 amino acids: CASSLDPGTGYLEQYF. The DNA of the CDR3 is TGTGCCAGCAGCTTGGATCCCGGGACAGGGTATCTCGAGCAGTACTTC.

The chain employs TRBV20-1 and TRBJ1-2; the D gene is possibly TRBD1 (6 bases). Germline V gene data show CDR1 as DFQATT and CDR2 as SNEGSKA (reference sequence). With 3 bases removed from V and 4 bases from J, the gap between germline ends came to 12 bases. The CDR3 contains 13 residues. CDR3 nucleotides: TGCAGTGCTAGCGTCGCACAGGGCTATGGCTACACCTTC. Protein: CSASVAQGYGYTF.

The chain is built from TRBV11-2 and TRBJ1-6; tentatively, D is TRBD1 (6 bases). The germline CDR1 and CDR2 sequences are SGHAT and FQNNGV. The length of the CDR3 is 15 residues. Trimming removed 5 bases from V and 8 bases from J, with 16 bases in between. CDR3 region: CASSLNGGADSPLHF. Written as DNA, the CDR3 is TGTGCCAGCAGCCTAAATGGGGGCGCGGATTCACCCCTCCACTTT.

The J gene is TRBJ2-2, the V gene TRBV10-3, with D perhaps matching TRBD1 or TRBD2 (5 bases each). The V gene's germline CDR1 is ENHRY and CDR2 SYGVKD. CDR3 length equals 16 residues. The germline V and J ends were trimmed by 0 bases and 3 bases, with 11 bases remaining between them. In DNA form, the CDR3 reads TGTGCCATCAGTGAGTCTGGGACGCAACACACCGGGGAGCTGTTTTTT. Its protein is CAISESGTQHTGELFF.

This chain joins TRBV12-3 or TRBV12-4 and TRBJ1-2, with 7 nucleotides matching TRBD1. This CDR3 comprises 12 residues. J lost 7 bases, V lost 6 bases, and 5 bases had no gene match. The CDR3 loop reads CASSSGGGGYTF. In DNA form, the CDR3 reads TGTGCCAGCAGCTCAGGGGGTGGTGGCTACACCTTC.

The V call is TRBV18, the J call TRBJ2-7; D is undetermined. The CDR3 runs to 12 residues. Germline V gene lookup returns CDR1 KGHSH and CDR2 LQKENI. Trimming stripped 5 bases from V and 6 bases from J, with 11 bases between. CDR3 bases: TGTGCCAGCTCAACCCAGACGGTCGAGCAGTACTTC. This gives the protein CASSTQTVEQYF.

The J gene is TRBJ2-2, the V gene TRBV27, with TRBD1 matching over 10 bases. The V gene's germline CDR1 is MNHEY and CDR2 SMNVEV (reference sequence). Trimming at V came to 6 bases and at J to 4 bases, leaving 11 bases not matched to a gene. The CDR3 is made up of 17 amino acids. This chain's CDR3 is CASRYGQGGIGTGELFF. Here the CDR3 DNA reads TGTGCCAGCAGATACGGACAGGGGGGAATCGGCACCGGGGAGCTGTTTTTT.

The V and J genes are TRBV7-2 and TRBJ2-7; 7 nucleotides align to TRBD1. The junction had 14 bases not matched to a gene; V was cut back by 6 bases and J by 6 bases. The CDR3 spans 15 residues. Looked up from germline, CDR1 is SGHTA and CDR2 is FQGNSA. CDR3 sequence reads: CASRRQGEGGGEQYF. The CDR3 region has the DNA TGTGCCAGCAGGCGACAAGGGGAAGGGGGCGGCGAGCAGTACTTC.

The chain couples TRBV20-1 to TRBJ1-2, with 10 bases aligning to TRBD1. Germline V gene lookup returns CDR1 DFQATT and CDR2 SNEGSKA (reference sequence). The CDR3 sequence is 15 residues long. The junction had 10 bases not matched to a gene; V was cut back by 6 bases and J by 3 bases. CDR3 protein: CSAATPGTGDYGYTF. The CDR3 region has the DNA TGCAGTGCGGCCACCCCCGGGACAGGGGACTATGGCTACACCTTC.

This chain joins TRBV5-4 and TRBJ1-1; D possibly corresponds to TRBD1 (5 bases). The germline gives CDR1 SGHNT, CDR2 YYREEE (reference sequence). V was clipped by 0 bases and J by 3 bases, with 12 bases between them. The CDR3 covers 15 residues. The CDR3 is CASSLAGGSDTEAFF. The CDR3 bases are TGTGCCAGCAGCTTGGCCGGGGGATCCGACACTGAAGCTTTCTTT.

The chain couples TRBV6-2 or TRBV6-3 to TRBJ1-2, with 7 bases fitting TRBD1. Trimming at V came to 2 bases and at J to 4 bases, leaving 4 bases not matched to a gene. CDR1 and CDR2 (germline): MNHEY, SVGEGT. The CDR3 has 14 amino acids. The CDR3 protein is CASSYDDRAYGYTF. CDR3 sequence (DNA): TGTGCCAGCAGTTACGATGACAGGGCCTATGGCTACACCTTC.

This clonotype was observed a few times. The chain links TRBV6-1 to TRBJ2-7, with 8 positions matching TRBD2. V trimming: 6 bases; J trimming: 2 bases; junction bases outside the gene matches: 9. Germline CDR1 MNHNS, CDR2 SASEGT. The CDR3 length is 15 residues. The CDR3 here is CASSHREGGAYEQYF. The CDR3 DNA sequence: TGTGCCAGCAGCCATCGGGAGGGGGGGGCCTACGAGCAGTACTTC.

The V gene is TRBV7-2, the J gene TRBJ2-1; D may match TRBD1 or TRBD2 (5 bases each). Deletions cut 5 bases from V and 13 bases from J, with 18 bases between. Germline V gene lookup returns CDR1 SGHTA and CDR2 FQGNSA. CDR3 size: 13 residues. The CDR3 DNA sequence: TGTGCCAGCAGCCCCGGGACCGGCGAGCTCCAGTTCTTC. Translated, it gives CASSPGTGELQFF.

This chain joins TRBV11-2 and TRBJ1-1; no definite D call. The CDR3 has 15 residues. Germline CDR1 is SGHAT and CDR2 is FQNNGV. V dropped 0 bases and J dropped 4 bases, with 12 bases sitting between them. CDR3 region: CASSLELWYSTEAFF. The CDR3 DNA follows: TGTGCCAGCAGCTTAGAGCTTTGGTACAGCACTGAAGCTTTCTTT.